The sequence of this T cell receptor (beta chain) was determined in a study of T cell repertoires in cytomegalovirus infection. The overall study: Public TCR beta signature analysis indicated the presence of both CMV infection and matching HLA type. General observations from the study: Identification of carriers of CMV plus the relevant HLA was achieved through cumulative public TCR beta family frequency. HLA-C-restricted CMV clonotypes gave the most frequent clonotype in two of eight donors.

Trimming shortened V by 5 bases and J by 3 bases, and 10 bases separated the two germline ends. This CDR3 is 13 amino acids long. Germline CDR1 MNHNS, CDR2 SASEGT. Concerning this clonotype itself: No antigen is known for it.

A single record per CDR3 protein comes from TCRdb applying MiXCR to the reads. In the table there are 450,000 to 600,000 distinct CDR3 sequences, over 9% of which are singletons. The TCR was taken from a human donor in good health (CMV status not recorded). Some clones in this sample may be carry-over from other donors' samples. Sequenced sample: PBMCs. The J gene is TRBJ1-2, the V gene TRBV6-1; TRBD1 might be the D (5 bases). CDR3 in DNA: TGTGCCAGCAGTAACCGACAGTACTATGGCTACACCTTC. Translation gives CASSNRQYYGYTF.